The source of this T cell receptor beta chain is a study of blood T cell repertoires in COVID-19. Profiling relied on immunoSEQ multiplex PCR, and the TCRdb table lists in-frame clones only, not all of them. The sample has 120,000 or so clones, over 75% seen once. This clonotype was sampled from a man aged 55 to 70 with acute or convalescent COVID-19. Sequencing input: peripheral blood.

The DNA for the CDR3 is TGTGCCAGCAGCCAAGATTTAAGTAGCTGGGATGAGCAGTTCTTC. Its translation is CASSQDLSSWDEQFF. The rearrangement uses TRBV14 and TRBJ2-1; D not resolved. V gave up 0 bases and J gave up 8 bases, with 14 bases separating them. CDR1 is SGHDN and CDR2 is FVKESK in the germline V gene. The CDR3 consists of 15 residues. The full variable domain, its missing parts supplied by reference TRBV14 and TRBJ2-1, is EAGVTQFPSHSVIEKGQTVTLRCDPISGHDNLYWYRRVMGKEIKFLLHFVKESKQDESGMPNNRFLAERTGGTYSTLKVQPAELEDSGVYFCASSQDLSSWDEQFFGPGTRLTVL.